This TCR beta chain was documented in a study of cytotoxic CD8 clonotypes in ibrutinib-treated CLL. Overall study context: Patients: more than nine relapsed/refractory, fewer than 16 treatment-naive, 17 IGHV unmutated. Partial responders around 24, complete 2; around twelve progressed and around 15 stayed in remission by median 68 months.

General study points: Whereas clonality rose at ibrutinib response, it declined toward baseline at progression.

The CDR3 is made up of 12 amino acids. J lost 8 bases, V lost 8 bases, and 4 bases had no gene match. Germline V gene data show CDR1 as MNHNS and CDR2 as SASEGT. The sequencing depth, 1 in 200,000 to 1 in 1 million T cells, was the target. TCRdb's copy holds only in-frame clones and misses some; the assay was immunoSEQ multiplex PCR. The table lists roughly 200,000 clones, roughly 72% of them singletons. In the case of this clone: Its cognate antigen is unknown.

The chain couples TRBV6-1 to TRBJ1-4; TRBD1 matches at 8 bases. The source material was PBMCs, sampled after 24 months of ibrutinib treatment. This clonotype originated in a human donor with chronic lymphocytic leukemia. The CDR3, as DNA: TGTGCCAGCGGACAGGGCAACGAAAAACTGTTTTTT. Translation: CASGQGNEKLFF.